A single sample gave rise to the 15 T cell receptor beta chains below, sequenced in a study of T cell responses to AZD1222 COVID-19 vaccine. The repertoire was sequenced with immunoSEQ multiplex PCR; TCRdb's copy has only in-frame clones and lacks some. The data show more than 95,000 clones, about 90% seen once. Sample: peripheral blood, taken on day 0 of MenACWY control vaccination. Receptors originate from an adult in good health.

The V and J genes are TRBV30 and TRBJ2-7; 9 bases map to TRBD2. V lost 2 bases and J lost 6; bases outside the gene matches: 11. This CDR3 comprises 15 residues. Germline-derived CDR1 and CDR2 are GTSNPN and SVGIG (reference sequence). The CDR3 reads CAWSPSSGEVGEQYV. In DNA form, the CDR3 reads TGTGCCTGGAGTCCATCTAGCGGGGAGGTTGGCGAGCAGTACGTC.

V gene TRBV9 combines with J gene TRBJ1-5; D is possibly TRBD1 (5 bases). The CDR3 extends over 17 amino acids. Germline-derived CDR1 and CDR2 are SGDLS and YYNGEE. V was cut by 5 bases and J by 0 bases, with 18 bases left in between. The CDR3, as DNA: TGTGCCAGCAGATCAGGGTCCTGTTTCAATAGCAATCAGCCCCAGCATTTT. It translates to CASRSGSCFNSNQPQHF.

The CDR3 protein is CASSFRDRGNTIYF. DNA for the CDR3: TGTGCCAGCAGCTTCCGGGACAGGGGAAACACCATATATTTT. This chain joins TRBV13 and TRBJ1-3, with TRBD1 matching over 8 bases. Germline values: CDR1 PRHDT, CDR2 FYEKMQ (reference sequence). This CDR3 has 14 amino acids. V shed 3 bases, J shed 4 bases, and the junction held 2 bases outside the gene matches.

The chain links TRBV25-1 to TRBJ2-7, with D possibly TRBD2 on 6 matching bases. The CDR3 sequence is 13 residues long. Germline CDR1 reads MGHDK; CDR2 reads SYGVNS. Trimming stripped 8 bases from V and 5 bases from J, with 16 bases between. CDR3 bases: TGTGCCAGCTGGGACTTGGCAAAGGACGAGCAGTACTTC. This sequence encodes CASWDLAKDEQYF.

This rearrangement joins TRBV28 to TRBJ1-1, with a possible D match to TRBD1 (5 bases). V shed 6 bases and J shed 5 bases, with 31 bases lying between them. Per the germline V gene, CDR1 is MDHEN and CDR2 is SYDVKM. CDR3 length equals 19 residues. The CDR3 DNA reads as TGTGCCAGCAGGCACGGAGGCGGAACGAAAGGACACCCGGATACTGAAGCTTTCTTT. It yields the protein CASRHGGGTKGHPDTEAFF.

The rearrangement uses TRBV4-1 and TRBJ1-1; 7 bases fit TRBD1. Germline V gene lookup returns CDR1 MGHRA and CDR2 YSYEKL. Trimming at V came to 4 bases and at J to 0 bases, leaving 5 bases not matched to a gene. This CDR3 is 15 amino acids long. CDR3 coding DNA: TGCGCCAGCAGCCCTATGGGACAGATGAACACTGAAGCTTTCTTT. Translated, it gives CASSPMGQMNTEAFF.

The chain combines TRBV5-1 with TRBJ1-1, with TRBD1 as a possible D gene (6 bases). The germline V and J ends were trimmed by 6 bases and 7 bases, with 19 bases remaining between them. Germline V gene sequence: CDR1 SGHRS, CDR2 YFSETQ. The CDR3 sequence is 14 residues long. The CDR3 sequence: CASNGGRIQGEAFF. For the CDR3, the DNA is TGCGCCAGCAATGGGGGTCGAATACAGGGTGAAGCTTTCTTT. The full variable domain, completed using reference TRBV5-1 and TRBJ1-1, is KAGVTQTPRYLIKTRGQQVTLSCSPISGHRSVSWYQQTPGQGLQFLFEYFSETQRNKGNFPGRFSGRQFSNSRSEMNVSTLELGDSALYLCASNGGRIQGEAFFGQGTRLTVV.

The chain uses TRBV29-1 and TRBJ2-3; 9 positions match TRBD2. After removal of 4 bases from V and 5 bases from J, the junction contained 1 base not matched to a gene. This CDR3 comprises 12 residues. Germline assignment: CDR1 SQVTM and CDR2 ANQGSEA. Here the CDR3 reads CSVGGGGDTQYF. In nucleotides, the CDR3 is TGCAGCGTTGGCGGGGGGGGAGATACGCAGTATTTT.

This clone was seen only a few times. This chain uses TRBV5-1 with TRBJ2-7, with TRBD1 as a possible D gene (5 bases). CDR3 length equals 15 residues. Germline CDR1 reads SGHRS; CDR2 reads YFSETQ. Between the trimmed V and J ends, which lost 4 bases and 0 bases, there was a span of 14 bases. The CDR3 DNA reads TGCGCCAGCAGCCCGACAGCAAACAACTCCTACGAGCAGTACGTC. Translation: CASSPTANNSYEQYV.

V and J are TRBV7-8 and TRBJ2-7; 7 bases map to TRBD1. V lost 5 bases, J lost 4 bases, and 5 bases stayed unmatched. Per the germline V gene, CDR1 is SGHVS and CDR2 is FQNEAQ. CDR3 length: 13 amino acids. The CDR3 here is CASSLRDSYEQYF. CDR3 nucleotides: TGTGCCAGCAGCCTCCGGGACAGTTACGAGCAGTACTTC.

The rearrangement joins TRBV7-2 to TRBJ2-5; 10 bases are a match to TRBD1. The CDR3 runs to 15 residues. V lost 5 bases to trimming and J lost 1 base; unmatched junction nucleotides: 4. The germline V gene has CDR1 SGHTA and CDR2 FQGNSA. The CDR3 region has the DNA TGTGCCAGCAGCGAGGGGGACAGGGGCCAAGAGACCCAGTACTTC. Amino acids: CASSEGDRGQETQYF. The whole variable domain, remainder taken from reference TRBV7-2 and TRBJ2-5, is GAGVSQSPSNKVTEKGKDVELRCDPISGHTALYWYRQSLGQGLEFLIYFQGNSAPDKSGLPSDRFSAERTGGSVSTLTIQRTQQEDSAVYLCASSEGDRGQETQYFGPGTRLLVL.

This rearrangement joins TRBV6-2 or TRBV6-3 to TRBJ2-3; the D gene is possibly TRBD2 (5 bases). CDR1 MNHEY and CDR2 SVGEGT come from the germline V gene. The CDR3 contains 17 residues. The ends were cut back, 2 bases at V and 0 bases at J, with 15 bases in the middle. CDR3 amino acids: CASSYMILAGSTDTQYF. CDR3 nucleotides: TGTGCCAGCAGTTACATGATTCTAGCTGGTAGCACAGATACGCAGTATTTT.

CDR3 amino acids: CASSLVELIQYF. DNA of the CDR3: TGTGCCAGCAGCTTGGTCGAATTAATCCAGTACTTC. The chain uses TRBV5-6 and TRBJ2-5; D call uncertain. V was pared by 0 bases and J by 10 bases, with 10 bases between. The length of the CDR3 is 12 residues. Germline-derived CDR1 and CDR2 are SGHDT and YYEEEE.

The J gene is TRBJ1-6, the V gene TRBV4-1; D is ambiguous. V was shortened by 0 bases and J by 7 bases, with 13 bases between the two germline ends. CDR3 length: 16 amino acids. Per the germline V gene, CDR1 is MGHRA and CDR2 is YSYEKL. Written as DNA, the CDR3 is TGCGCCAGCAGCCAAGATCCCAGAGCGAACAATTCACCCCTCCACTTT. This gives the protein CASSQDPRANNSPLHF.

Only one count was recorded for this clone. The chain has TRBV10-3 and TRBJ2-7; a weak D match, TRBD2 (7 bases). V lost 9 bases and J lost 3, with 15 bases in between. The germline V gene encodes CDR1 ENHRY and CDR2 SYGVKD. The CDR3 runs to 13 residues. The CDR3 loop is CAIKGEGLYEQYF. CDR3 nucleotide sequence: TGTGCCATAAAGGGGGAGGGACTCTACGAGCAGTACTTC.